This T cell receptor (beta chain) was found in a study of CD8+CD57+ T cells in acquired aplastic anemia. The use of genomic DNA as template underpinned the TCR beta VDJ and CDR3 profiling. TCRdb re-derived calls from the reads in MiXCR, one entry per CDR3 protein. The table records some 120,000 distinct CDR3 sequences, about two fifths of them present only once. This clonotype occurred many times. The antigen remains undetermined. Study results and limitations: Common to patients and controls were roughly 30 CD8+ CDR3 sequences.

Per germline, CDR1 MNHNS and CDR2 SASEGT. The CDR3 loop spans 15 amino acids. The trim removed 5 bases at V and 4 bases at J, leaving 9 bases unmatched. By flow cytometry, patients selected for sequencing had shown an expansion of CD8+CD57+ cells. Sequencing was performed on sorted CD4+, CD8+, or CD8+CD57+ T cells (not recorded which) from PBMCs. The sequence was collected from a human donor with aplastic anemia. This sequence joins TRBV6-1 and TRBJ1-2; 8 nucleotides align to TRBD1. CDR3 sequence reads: CASSMTTGEGYGYTF. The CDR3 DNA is TGTGCCAGCAGTATGACGACAGGGGAGGGCTATGGCTACACCTTC.